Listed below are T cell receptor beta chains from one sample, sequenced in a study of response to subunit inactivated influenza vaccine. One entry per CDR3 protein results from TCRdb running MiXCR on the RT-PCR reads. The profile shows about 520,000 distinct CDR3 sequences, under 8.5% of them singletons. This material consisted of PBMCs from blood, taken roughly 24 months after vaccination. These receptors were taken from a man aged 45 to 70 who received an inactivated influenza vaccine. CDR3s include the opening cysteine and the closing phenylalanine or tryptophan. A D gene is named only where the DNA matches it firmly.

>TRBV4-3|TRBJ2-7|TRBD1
CASSQEEWDRGPYEQYF
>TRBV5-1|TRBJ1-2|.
CASSTMDGRGDGYTF
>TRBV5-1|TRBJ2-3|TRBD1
CASSSRGQGGDTQYF
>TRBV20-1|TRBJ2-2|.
CSAYGLGSAYTGELFF
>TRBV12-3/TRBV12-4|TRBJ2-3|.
CASSLALGGAYTDTQYF
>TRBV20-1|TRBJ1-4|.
CSARDARDYEKLFF
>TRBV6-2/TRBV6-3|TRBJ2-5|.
CASNMGETQYF
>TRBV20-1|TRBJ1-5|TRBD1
CSALTGSNSNQPQHF
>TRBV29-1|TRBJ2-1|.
CSVEDLVEVGNEQFF
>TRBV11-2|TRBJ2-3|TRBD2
CASSFWGLASTDTQYF
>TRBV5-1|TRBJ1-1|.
CASRDPGNTEAFF
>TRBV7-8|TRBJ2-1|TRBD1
CASSSFPGQGIAGLNEQFF
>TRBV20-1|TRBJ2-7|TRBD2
CSGLPGGYEQYF
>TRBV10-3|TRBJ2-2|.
CAISESPDTGELFF
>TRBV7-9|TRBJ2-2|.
CASSGGRAPGELFF
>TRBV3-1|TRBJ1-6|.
CASSQTGYNSPLHF
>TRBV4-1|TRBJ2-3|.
CASSQDWYGKDTQYF
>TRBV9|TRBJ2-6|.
CASSVQGNSGANVLTF
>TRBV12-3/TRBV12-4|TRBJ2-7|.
CASRARDGPYEQYF
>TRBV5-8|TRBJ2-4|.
CASSPAGNIQYF
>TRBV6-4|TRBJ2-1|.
CASSDSSYNEQFF
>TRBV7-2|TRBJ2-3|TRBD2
CASRLTSVRADTQYF
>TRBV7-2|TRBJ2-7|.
CASSPRATYEQYF
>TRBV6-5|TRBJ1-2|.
CASSYSSNAYGYTF
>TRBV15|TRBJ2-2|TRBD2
CATSTSSGRNTGELFF
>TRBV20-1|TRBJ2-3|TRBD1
CSARETGQGAADTQYF
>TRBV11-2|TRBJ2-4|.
CASRDRRRVAKNIQYF
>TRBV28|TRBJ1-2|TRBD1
CASSYQGAYGYTF
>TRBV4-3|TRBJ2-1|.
CASSQDSSPVEQFF